Sequencing of this TCR beta chain was carried out in a study of T cell changes during pregnancy in multiple sclerosis. Measured with immunoSEQ multiplex PCR; TCRdb has only the in-frame clones, and not every one. The sample records fewer than 80,000 clones, nearly 95% being singletons. Trimming removed 7 bases at V and 4 bases at J, with 10 bases between. This CDR3 region has 12 residues. Germline loops: CDR1 SNHLY, CDR2 FYNNEI. The clonotype comes from a female donor with multiple sclerosis, enrolled in a pregnancy study. The chain carries TRBV2 and TRBJ1-2, with D perhaps matching TRBD1 (5 bases). Sequencing used CD4+ T cells from peripheral blood mononuclear cells, obtained after pregnancy. CDR3 sequence (DNA): TGTGCCAGCAAGGACACTCTCTATGGCTACACCTTC. Its translation is CASKDTLYGYTF.